This TCR beta chain emerged from a study of blood T cell repertoires in COVID-19. TCRdb's copy holds only in-frame clones and misses some; the assay was immunoSEQ multiplex PCR. Here the sample spans approximately 200,000 clones, about 80% being singletons. The age range of participants was about 18 to 89 years, with residence in about two dozen US areas. Grouping used clinical history reported by participants in a survey and questionnaire. V lost 4 bases, J lost 8 bases, and 10 bases stayed unmatched. Germline V CDR1 and CDR2: SGHTS, YDEGEE. The CDR3 has 15 amino acids. The J gene is TRBJ1-4, the V gene TRBV5-8; 8 positions match TRBD1. This receptor was taken from a woman aged 40 to 50 with acute COVID-19. Sequencing used PBMCs or T cells enriched from blood (not recorded which). The CDR3 sequence is CASSQRSTGEEKLFF. As DNA, the CDR3 is TGTGCCAGCAGCCAGAGGTCGACAGGGGAGGAAAAACTGTTTTTT.